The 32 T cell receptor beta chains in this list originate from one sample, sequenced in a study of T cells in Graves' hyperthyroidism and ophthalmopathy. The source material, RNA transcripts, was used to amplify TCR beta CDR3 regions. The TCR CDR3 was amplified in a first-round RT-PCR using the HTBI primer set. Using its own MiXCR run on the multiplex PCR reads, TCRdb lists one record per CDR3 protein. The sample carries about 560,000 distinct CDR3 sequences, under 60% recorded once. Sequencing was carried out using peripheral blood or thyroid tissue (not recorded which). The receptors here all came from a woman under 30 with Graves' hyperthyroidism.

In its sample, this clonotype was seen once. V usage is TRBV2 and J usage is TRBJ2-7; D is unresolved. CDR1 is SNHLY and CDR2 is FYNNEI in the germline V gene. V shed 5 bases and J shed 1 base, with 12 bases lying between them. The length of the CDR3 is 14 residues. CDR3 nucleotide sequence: TGTGCCAGCAGTTACTCGCAGGCATCCTACGAGCAGTACTTC. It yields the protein CASSYSQASYEQYF.

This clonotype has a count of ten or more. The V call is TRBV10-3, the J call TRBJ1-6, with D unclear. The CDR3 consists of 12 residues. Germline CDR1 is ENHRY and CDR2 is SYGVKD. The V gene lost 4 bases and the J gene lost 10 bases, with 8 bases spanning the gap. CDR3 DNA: TGTGCCATCAGTGCGGAGGGATCACCCCTCCACTTT. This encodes CAISAEGSPLHF.

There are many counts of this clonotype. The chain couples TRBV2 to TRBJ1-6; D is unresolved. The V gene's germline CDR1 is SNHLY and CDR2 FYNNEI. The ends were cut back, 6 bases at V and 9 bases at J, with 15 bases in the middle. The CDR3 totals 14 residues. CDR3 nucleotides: TGTGCCAGCAGCCTCGGCGGTCGGGGTTCACCCCTCCACTTT. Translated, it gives CASSLGGRGSPLHF. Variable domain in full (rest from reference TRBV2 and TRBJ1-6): EPEVTQTPSHQVTQMGQEVILRCVPISNHLYFYWYRQILGQKVEFLVSFYNNEISEKSEIFDDQFSVERPDGSNFTLKIRSTKLEDSAMYFCASSLGGRGSPLHFGNGTRLTVT.

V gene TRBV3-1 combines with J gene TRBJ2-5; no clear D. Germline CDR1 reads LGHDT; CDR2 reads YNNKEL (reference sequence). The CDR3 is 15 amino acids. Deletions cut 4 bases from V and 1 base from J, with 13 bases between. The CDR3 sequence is CASSPLPRTQETQYF. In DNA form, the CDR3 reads TGTGCCAGCAGCCCCCTGCCGCGGACCCAAGAGACCCAGTACTTC.

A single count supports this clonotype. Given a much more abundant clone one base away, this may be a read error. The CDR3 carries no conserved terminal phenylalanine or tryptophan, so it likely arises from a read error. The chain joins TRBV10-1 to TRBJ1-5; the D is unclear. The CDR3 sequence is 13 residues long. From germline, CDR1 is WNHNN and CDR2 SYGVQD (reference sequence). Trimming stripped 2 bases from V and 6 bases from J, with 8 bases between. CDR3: CASSEVMGQPQHL. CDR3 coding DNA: TGCGCCAGCAGTGAGGTTATGGGTCAGCCCCAGCATCTT.

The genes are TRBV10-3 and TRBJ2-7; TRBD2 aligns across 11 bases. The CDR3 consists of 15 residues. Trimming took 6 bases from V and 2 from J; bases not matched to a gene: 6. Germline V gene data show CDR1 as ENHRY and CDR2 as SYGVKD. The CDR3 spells CAIRASTSGAYEQYF. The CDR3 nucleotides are TGTGCCATCAGAGCATCGACTAGCGGGGCCTACGAGCAGTACTTC.

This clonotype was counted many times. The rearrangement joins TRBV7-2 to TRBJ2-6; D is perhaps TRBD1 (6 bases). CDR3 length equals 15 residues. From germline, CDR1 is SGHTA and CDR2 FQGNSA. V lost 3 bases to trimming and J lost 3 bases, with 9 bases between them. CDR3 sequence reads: CASSFQGYGANVLTF. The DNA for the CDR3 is TGTGCCAGCAGCTTCCAGGGGTATGGGGCCAACGTCCTGACTTTC.

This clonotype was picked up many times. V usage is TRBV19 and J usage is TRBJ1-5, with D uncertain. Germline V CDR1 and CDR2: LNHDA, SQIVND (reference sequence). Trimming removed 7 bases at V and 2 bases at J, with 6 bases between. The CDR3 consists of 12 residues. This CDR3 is CASKKGNQPQHF. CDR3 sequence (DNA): TGTGCCAGTAAAAAGGGCAATCAGCCCCAGCATTTT.

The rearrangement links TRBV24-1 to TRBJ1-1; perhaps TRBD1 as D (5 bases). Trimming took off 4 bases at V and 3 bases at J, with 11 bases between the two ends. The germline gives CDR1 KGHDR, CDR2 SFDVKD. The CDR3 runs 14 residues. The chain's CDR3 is CATSEGGGDTEAFF. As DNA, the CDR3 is TGTGCCACCAGTGAGGGGGGAGGGGACACTGAAGCTTTCTTT.

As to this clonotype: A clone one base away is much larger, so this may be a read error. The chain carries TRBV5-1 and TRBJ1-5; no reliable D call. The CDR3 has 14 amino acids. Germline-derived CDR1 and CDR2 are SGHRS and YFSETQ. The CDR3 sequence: CVSSLEGGDQPQHF. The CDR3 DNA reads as TGTGTCAGCAGCTTGGAGGGTGGCGATCAACCCCAGCATTTT.

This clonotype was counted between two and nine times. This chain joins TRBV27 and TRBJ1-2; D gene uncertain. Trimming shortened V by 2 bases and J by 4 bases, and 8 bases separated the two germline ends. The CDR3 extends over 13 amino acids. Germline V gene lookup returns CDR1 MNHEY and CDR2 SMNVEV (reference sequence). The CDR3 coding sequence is TGTGCCAGCAGTTTAGGGGAGCTCTATGGCTACACCTTC. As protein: CASSLGELYGYTF.

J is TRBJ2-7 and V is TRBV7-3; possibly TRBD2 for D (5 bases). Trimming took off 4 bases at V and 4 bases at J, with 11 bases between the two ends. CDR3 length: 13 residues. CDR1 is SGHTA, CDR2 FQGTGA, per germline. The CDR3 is CASSWGTGYEQYF. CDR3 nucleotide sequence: TGTGCCAGCAGCTGGGGTACGGGATACGAGCAGTACTTC.

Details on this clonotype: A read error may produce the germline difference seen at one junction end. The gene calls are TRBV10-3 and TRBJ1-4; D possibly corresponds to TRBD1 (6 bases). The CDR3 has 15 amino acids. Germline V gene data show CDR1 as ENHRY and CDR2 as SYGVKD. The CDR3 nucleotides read TGTGCCATCACCCCGGGAGGGGGGCCAGGACCGGGGAGCTGTTTT. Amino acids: CAITPGGGPGPGSCF.

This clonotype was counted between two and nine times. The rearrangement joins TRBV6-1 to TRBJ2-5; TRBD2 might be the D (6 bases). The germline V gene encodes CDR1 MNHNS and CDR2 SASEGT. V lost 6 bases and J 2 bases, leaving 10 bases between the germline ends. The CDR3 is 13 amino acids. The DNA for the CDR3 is TGTGCCAGCAGAAAAGGAGGGCAAGAGACCCAGTACTTC. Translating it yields CASRKGGQETQYF.

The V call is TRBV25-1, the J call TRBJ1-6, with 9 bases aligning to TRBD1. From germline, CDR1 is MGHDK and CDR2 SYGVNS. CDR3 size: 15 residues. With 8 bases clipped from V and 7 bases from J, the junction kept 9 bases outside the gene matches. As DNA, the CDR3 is TGTGCCAGCTCGGACAGGGGACTGGCAAATTCACCCCTCCACTTT. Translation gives CASSDRGLANSPLHF.

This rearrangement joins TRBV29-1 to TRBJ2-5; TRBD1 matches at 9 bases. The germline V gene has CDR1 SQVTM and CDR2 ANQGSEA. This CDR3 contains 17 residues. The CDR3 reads CSARPMGQGLFQETQYF. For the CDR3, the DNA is TGCAGTGCTAGACCAATGGGACAGGGCTTGTTCCAAGAGACCCAGTACTTC.

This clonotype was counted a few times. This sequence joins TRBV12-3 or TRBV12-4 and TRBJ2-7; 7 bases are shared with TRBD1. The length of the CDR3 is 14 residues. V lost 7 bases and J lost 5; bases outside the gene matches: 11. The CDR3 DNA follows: TGTGCCAGCACCCAGGACAGGCTTTGGCACGAGCAGTACTTC. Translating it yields CASTQDRLWHEQYF.

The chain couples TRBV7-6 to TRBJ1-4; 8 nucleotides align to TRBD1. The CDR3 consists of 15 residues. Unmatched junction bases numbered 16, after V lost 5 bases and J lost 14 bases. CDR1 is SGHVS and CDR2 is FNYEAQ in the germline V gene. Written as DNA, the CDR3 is TGTGCCAGCAGCCCGGGGACAGGATCGACTGGGGGGCTGTTTTTT. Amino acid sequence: CASSPGTGSTGGLFF.

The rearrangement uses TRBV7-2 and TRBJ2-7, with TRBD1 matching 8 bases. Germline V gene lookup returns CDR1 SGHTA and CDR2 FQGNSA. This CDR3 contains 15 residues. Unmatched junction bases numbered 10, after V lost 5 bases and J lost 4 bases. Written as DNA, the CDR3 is TGTGCCAGCAGCCAAGCCGGACAGGGTTGGTACGAGCAGTACTTC. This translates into CASSQAGQGWYEQYF. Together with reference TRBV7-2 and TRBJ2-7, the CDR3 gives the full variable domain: GAGVSQSPSNKVTEKGKDVELRCDPISGHTALYWYRQSLGQGLEFLIYFQGNSAPDKSGLPSDRFSAERTGGSVSTLTIQRTQQEDSAVYLCASSQAGQGWYEQYFGPGTRLTVT.

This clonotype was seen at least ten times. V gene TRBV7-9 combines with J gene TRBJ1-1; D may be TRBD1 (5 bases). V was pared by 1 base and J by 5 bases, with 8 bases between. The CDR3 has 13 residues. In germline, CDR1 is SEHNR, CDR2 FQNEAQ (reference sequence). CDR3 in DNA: TGTGCCAGCAGCTTAGGCAGGGCTACTGAAGCTTTCTTT. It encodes CASSLGRATEAFF.

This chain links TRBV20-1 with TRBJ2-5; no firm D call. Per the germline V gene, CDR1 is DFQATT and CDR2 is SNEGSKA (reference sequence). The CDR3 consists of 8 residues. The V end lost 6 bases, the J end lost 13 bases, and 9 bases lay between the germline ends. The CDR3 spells CSATDRYF. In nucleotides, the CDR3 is TGCAGTGCGACGGACCGGTACTTC.

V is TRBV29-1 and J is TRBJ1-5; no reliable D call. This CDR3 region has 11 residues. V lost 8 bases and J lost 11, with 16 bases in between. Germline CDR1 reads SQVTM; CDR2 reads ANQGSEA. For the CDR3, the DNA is TGCAGCTCAAAGGGCCAAGAGACCCAGCATTTT. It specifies CSSKGQETQHF.

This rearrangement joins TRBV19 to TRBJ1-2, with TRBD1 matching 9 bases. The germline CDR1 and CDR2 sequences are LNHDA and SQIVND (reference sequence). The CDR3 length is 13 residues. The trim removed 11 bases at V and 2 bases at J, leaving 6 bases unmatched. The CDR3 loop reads CASGTGPNYGYTF. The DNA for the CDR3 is TGTGCCTCGGGGACAGGGCCCAACTATGGCTACACCTTC.

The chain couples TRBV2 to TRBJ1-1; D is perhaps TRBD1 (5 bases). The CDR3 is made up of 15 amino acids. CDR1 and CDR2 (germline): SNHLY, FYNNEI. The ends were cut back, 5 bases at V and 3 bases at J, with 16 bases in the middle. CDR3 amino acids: CASSLTGTGYTEAFF. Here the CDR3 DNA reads TGTGCCAGCAGTTTGACCGGGACTGGTTACACTGAAGCTTTCTTT.

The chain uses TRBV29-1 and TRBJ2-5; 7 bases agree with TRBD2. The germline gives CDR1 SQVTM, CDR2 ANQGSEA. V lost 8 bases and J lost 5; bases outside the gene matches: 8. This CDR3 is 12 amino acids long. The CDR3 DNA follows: TGCAGCAGCCTCAGGGAGGGCGAGACCCAGTACTTC. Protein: CSSLREGETQYF.

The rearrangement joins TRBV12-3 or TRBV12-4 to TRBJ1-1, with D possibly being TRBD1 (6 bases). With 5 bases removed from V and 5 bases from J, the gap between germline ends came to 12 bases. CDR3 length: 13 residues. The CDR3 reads CASSRRGKTEAFF. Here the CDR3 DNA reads TGTGCCAGCAGTCGCAGGGGAAAGACTGAAGCTTTCTTT.

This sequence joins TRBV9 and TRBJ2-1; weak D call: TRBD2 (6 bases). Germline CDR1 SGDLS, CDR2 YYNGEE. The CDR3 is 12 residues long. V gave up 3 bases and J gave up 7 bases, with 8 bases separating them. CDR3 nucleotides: TGTGCCAGCAGCGGACTAGGAAATGAGCAGTTCTTC. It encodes CASSGLGNEQFF.

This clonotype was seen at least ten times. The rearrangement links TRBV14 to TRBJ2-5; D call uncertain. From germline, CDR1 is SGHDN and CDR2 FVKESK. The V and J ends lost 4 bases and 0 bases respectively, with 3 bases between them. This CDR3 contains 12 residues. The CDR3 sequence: CASSLHQETQYF. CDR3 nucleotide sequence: TGTGCCAGCAGCCTTCACCAAGAGACCCAGTACTTC.

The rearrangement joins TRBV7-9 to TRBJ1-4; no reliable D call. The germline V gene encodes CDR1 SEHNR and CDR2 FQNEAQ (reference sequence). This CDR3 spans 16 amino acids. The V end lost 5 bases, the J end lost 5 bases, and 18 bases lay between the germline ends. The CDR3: CASSRPGTGKNEKLFF. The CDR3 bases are TGTGCCAGCAGCCGACCCGGAACGGGGAAGAATGAAAAACTGTTTTTT.

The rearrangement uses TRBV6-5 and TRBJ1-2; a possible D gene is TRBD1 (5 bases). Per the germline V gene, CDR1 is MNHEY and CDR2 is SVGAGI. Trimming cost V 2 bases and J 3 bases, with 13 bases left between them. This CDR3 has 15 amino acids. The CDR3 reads CASSYELQGYYGYTF. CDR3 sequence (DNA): TGTGCCAGCAGTTACGAACTTCAGGGATACTATGGCTACACCTTC.

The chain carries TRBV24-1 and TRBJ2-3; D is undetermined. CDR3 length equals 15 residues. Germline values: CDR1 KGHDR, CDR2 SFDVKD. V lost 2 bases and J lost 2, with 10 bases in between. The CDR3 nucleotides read TGTGCCACCAGTGATTGGCAGATGGACACAGATACGCAGTATTTT. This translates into CATSDWQMDTDTQYF.

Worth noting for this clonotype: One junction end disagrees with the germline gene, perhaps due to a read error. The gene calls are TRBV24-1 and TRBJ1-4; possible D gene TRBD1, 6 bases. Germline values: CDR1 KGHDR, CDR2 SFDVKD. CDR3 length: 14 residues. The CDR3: CASSDSSGDEKLFF. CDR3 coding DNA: TGTGCCAGCAGTGATTCGTCAGGGGATGAAAAACTGTTTTTT.